The 24 T cell receptor beta chains below were found in one sample sequenced in a study of T cells in tuberculosis. Method: immunoSEQ multiplex PCR; TCRdb's copy keeps in-frame clones and lacks some. The repertoire holds under 50,000 clones, 95% seen once, with around 3.5% in the top ten. Sequenced material: PBMCs. These receptors all come from a donor between 10 and 29 years old with latent tuberculosis or without tuberculosis infection.

The rearrangement uses TRBV27 and TRBJ2-3, with D maybe TRBD2 (5 bases). The ends were cut back, 3 bases at V and 3 bases at J, with 16 bases in the middle. This CDR3 is built from 16 residues. Germline-derived CDR1 and CDR2 are MNHEY and SMNVEV (reference sequence). The CDR3 sequence: CASSFSGKRYTDTQYF. The DNA of the CDR3 is TGTGCCAGCAGTTTTTCGGGAAAGCGGTATACAGATACGCAGTATTTT.

The chain joins TRBV18 to TRBJ1-1; TRBD1 matches at 10 bases. V was pared by 6 bases and J by 8 bases, with 6 bases of the junction left unmatched. CDR1 and CDR2 (germline): KGHSH, LQKENI. The CDR3 is 13 amino acids. In nucleotides, the CDR3 is TGTGCCAGCTCGCCGGGACAGGGGTTGGAAGCTTTCTTT. Amino acid sequence: CASSPGQGLEAFF.

This chain uses TRBV30 with TRBJ2-3; D is uncertain. V lost 4 bases, J lost 3 bases, and 8 bases lay in between. The CDR3 is 12 residues long. Germline V CDR1 and CDR2: GTSNPN, SVGIG (reference sequence). In DNA, the CDR3 is TGTGCCTGGACTACCGAAACAGATACGCAGTATTTT. This encodes CAWTTETDTQYF.

This rearrangement joins TRBV5-4 to TRBJ1-5; 8 bases map to TRBD1. CDR1 and CDR2 from the germline V gene are SGHNT and YYREEE (reference sequence). V lost 2 bases to trimming and J lost 0 bases; unmatched junction nucleotides: 4. CDR3 length: 16 residues. As DNA, the CDR3 is TGTGCCAGCAGCTTCTTTGGACAGGGTAGCAATCAGCCCCAGCATTTT. This gives the protein CASSFFGQGSNQPQHF.

The CDR3 loop reads CASSLYQRGGPNGELFF. Written as DNA, the CDR3 is TGCGCCAGCAGCTTGTACCAGCGGGGGGGCCCTAACGGGGAGCTGTTTTTT. The rearrangement links TRBV5-1 to TRBJ2-2; 10 positions agree with TRBD2. This CDR3 region has 17 residues. Germline-derived CDR1 and CDR2 are SGHRS and YFSETQ. The junction had 10 bases not matched to a gene; V was cut back by 1 base and J by 7 bases.

This clone was seen just once. The chain links TRBV4-1 to TRBJ1-6, with D uncertain. Trimming shortened V by 0 bases and J by 8 bases, and 17 bases separated the two germline ends. From germline, CDR1 is MGHRA and CDR2 YSYEKL. CDR3 size: 17 residues. The CDR3 DNA sequence: TGCGCCAGCAGCCAAGAACCGTACCCATCGAGGGATTCACCCCTCCACTTT. As protein: CASSQEPYPSRDSPLHF.

This clone was detected once. J is TRBJ2-5 and V is TRBV7-2; unclear D gene. The CDR3 has 13 residues. V lost 4 bases and J 4 bases, leaving 10 bases between the germline ends. Germline V gene lookup returns CDR1 SGHTA and CDR2 FQGNSA. As DNA, the CDR3 is TGTGCCAGCAGCTCAGCGACGGGAGAGACCCAGTACTTC. Its translation: CASSSATGETQYF.

The chain uses TRBV5-1 and TRBJ1-1, with 9 bases identical to TRBD1. Unmatched junction bases numbered 2, after V lost 4 bases and J lost 4 bases. Germline CDR1 reads SGHRS; CDR2 reads YFSETQ. CDR3 length equals 13 residues. The CDR3 DNA is TGCGCCAGCAGCGAGACAGGGGGCACTGAAGCTTTCTTT. This sequence encodes CASSETGGTEAFF.

The rearrangement joins TRBV18 to TRBJ2-7; D unresolved. V lost 4 bases, J lost 4 bases, and 14 bases lay in between. CDR1 KGHSH and CDR2 LQKENI come from the germline V gene. The CDR3 has 14 residues. The CDR3 DNA reads as TGTGCCAGCTCACAGGAGAGAAAAACGTACGAGCAGTACTTC. Translated, it gives CASSQERKTYEQYF.

The V gene is TRBV18, the J gene TRBJ1-4, with 10 bases lining up with TRBD1. This CDR3 is 14 amino acids long. The ends lost 4 bases at V and 6 bases at J; junction bases unmatched: 2. Germline V lookup: CDR1 KGHSH, CDR2 LQKENI. The CDR3 protein is CASSRTGGHEKLFF. CDR3 in DNA: TGTGCCAGCTCACGGACAGGGGGACATGAAAAACTGTTTTTT.

This clone was seen once. This CDR3 is also generated by other DNA sequences in the sample. The CDR3 sequence is CAWSGGQGDTEAFF. CDR3 coding DNA: TGTGCCTGGAGTGGAGGACAGGGCGACACTGAAGCTTTCTTT. This rearrangement joins TRBV30 to TRBJ1-1; 8 bases are a match to TRBD1. V lost 1 base and J lost 3; bases outside the gene matches: 4. CDR1 and CDR2 from the germline V gene are GTSNPN and SVGIG (reference sequence). The CDR3 totals 14 residues.

This chain connects TRBV5-6 to TRBJ1-1; the match to TRBD1 covers 10 bases. The CDR3 totals 14 residues. V shed 4 bases, J shed 6 bases, and the junction held 6 bases outside the gene matches. The germline V gene has CDR1 SGHDT and CDR2 YYEEEE. For the CDR3, the DNA is TGTGCCAGCAGCCTCGGACAGGGGGACGCTGAAGCTTTCTTT. This codes for CASSLGQGDAEAFF. The full variable domain, rest sourced from reference TRBV5-6 and TRBJ1-1, is DAGVTQSPTHLIKTRGQQVTLRCSPKSGHDTVSWYQQALGQGPQFIFQYYEEEERQRGNFPDRFSGHQFPNYSSELNVNALLLGDSALYLCASSLGQGDAEAFFGQGTRLTVV.

This chain links TRBV19 with TRBJ2-1; D possibly corresponds to TRBD2 (6 bases). The germline V gene has CDR1 LNHDA and CDR2 SQIVND (reference sequence). With 3 bases removed from V and 6 bases from J, the gap between germline ends came to 15 bases. The CDR3 consists of 15 residues. CDR3 bases: TGTGCCAGTAGTATGGGGGGTGGGGTTGTCAATGAGCAGTTCTTC. Protein sequence: CASSMGGGVVNEQFF.

The chain couples TRBV5-1 to TRBJ1-1; tentatively, D is TRBD1 (6 bases). The germline V and J ends were trimmed by 5 bases and 0 bases, with 11 bases remaining between them. This CDR3 region has 14 residues. The V gene's germline CDR1 is SGHRS and CDR2 YFSETQ. The DNA of the CDR3 is TGCGCCAGCAGGCTGGACAGCTTGAACACTGAAGCTTTCTTT. Amino acids: CASRLDSLNTEAFF.

This rearrangement joins TRBV4-1 to TRBJ2-5, with TRBD1 matching over 7 bases. This CDR3 region has 15 residues. The V and J ends lost 0 bases and 3 bases, in that order; junction bases with no gene match: 4. Germline V gene sequence: CDR1 MGHRA, CDR2 YSYEKL. Written as DNA, the CDR3 is TGCGCCAGCAGCCAAGAGGAACAGGGGAAAGAGACCCAGTACTTC. This codes for CASSQEEQGKETQYF.

This clone appeared a few times. The V gene is TRBV6-1, the J gene TRBJ1-4, with D possibly being TRBD1 (5 bases). The germline V and J ends were trimmed by 2 bases and 14 bases, with 12 bases remaining between them. The CDR3 extends over 12 amino acids. CDR1 is MNHNS and CDR2 is SASEGT in the germline V gene. The CDR3 reads CASSEFGTWLFF. The CDR3 DNA sequence: TGTGCCAGCAGTGAATTCGGGACTTGGCTGTTTTTT.

V gene TRBV25-1 combines with J gene TRBJ1-1; 11 positions match TRBD1. There are 18 residues in the CDR3. The V segment lost 6 bases and the J segment 3 bases; nucleotides outside the gene matches: 15. Germline V gene sequence: CDR1 MGHDK, CDR2 SYGVNS. The CDR3 reads CASSRGQGARGRDTEAFF. As DNA, the CDR3 is TGTGCCAGCAGCCGCGGACAGGGGGCGCGGGGGCGGGACACTGAAGCTTTCTTT.

The chain uses TRBV6-6 and TRBJ1-2; 8 bases match TRBD1. Germline trimming cut 9 bases from V and 4 bases from J; bases unmatched to any gene: 10. CDR1 and CDR2 (germline): MNHNY, SVGAGI (reference sequence). This CDR3 spans 14 amino acids. The CDR3 bases are TGTGCCAGTTCGACAGGGGCCTCTGGCTATGGCTACACCTTC. Protein sequence: CASSTGASGYGYTF.

The rearrangement uses TRBV7-2 and TRBJ2-5, with 7 bases fitting TRBD1. The CDR3 is made up of 14 amino acids. Germline V lookup: CDR1 SGHTA, CDR2 FQGNSA. Losses at the gene ends were 5 bases for V and 4 bases for J; bases not matched to a gene: 7. DNA of the CDR3: TGTGCCAGCAGCCGACAGGGTGGTGGAGAGACCCAGTACTTC. It yields the protein CASSRQGGGETQYF.

This chain connects TRBV28 to TRBJ2-5; 11 bases are shared with TRBD2. The CDR3 contains 14 residues. The germline CDR1 and CDR2 sequences are MDHEN and SYDVKM. Trimming cost V 6 bases and J 5 bases; bases outside gene matches: 5. The CDR3 loop is CASRTSGEAETQYF. The CDR3 DNA follows: TGTGCCAGCAGGACTAGCGGGGAGGCGGAGACCCAGTACTTC.

The gene calls are TRBV13 and TRBJ2-3; 8 nucleotides align to TRBD1. The CDR3 covers 16 residues. The V gene end was trimmed by 5 bases and the J gene end by 5 bases; junction bases not matched to a gene: 12. In germline, CDR1 is PRHDT, CDR2 FYEKMQ (reference sequence). The DNA of the CDR3 is TGTGCCAGCAGCCACAATAGCAGGGGGCGCGAAGATACGCAGTATTTT. It is translated as CASSHNSRGREDTQYF.

CDR3 nucleotide sequence: TGTGCCAGCAGTGAAGTAGGGGGGGGCCCTGACACAGATACGCAGTATTTT. Translation gives CASSEVGGGPDTDTQYF. This sequence joins TRBV25-1 and TRBJ2-3, with D maybe TRBD2 (7 bases). Looked up from germline, CDR1 is MGHDK and CDR2 is SYGVNS. V lost 2 bases and J lost 2, with 17 bases in between. This CDR3 spans 17 amino acids.

The chain couples TRBV30 to TRBJ1-3; 7 bases are shared with TRBD1. The CDR3 length is 13 residues. Germline V gene lookup returns CDR1 GTSNPN and CDR2 SVGIG (reference sequence). J was trimmed by 7 bases and V by 6 bases; bases with no gene match: 9. The CDR3 bases are TGTGCCTGCCTACAGGGGACACACAACACCATATATTTT. It is translated as CACLQGTHNTIYF.

V gene TRBV21-1 combines with J gene TRBJ2-5; TRBD1 was called by the table and not checked on the DNA. TRBV21-1 is reported as a pseudogene. The CDR3 spans 15 residues. The DNA for the CDR3 is TGTGCCAGCAGCAGACTCCCGGGACATCAAGAGACCCAGTACTTC. This translates into CASSRLPGHQETQYF.